The T cell receptor (beta chain) described here comes from a study of CD4 T cells in relation to SARS-CoV-2 and coronaviruses. Across the study: Shared crossreactive spike epitopes were mapped to their HLA restriction.

Germline CDR1 and CDR2: MDHEN and SYDVKM. V trimming: 3 bases; J trimming: 4 bases; junction bases outside the gene matches: 6. The CDR3 runs to 16 residues. General study results and limits: Monoreactive clones expanded significantly more to SARS-CoV-2 than crossreactive clones did.

Naive and memory CD4+ T cell DNA was deep-sequenced without culture. Clones were sequenced by immunoSEQ multiplex PCR, and TCRdb holds only the in-frame ones, with some missing. The sample holds approximately 37,000 clones, 70% to 90% seen once. CD4 enrichment then naive enrichment separated naive from memory CD4+ cells. In the case of this clone: The target antigen is unknown.

The chain couples TRBV28 to TRBJ2-3; 11 bases match TRBD2. Sequencing used memory CD4+ T cells from PBMCs. This receptor was taken from an adult with COVID-19. The DNA for the CDR3 is TGTGCCAGCAGTTTCGTAGCGGGAGGGTTCCCAGATACGCAGTATTTT. Translated, it gives CASSFVAGGFPDTQYF. Drawing the rest from reference TRBV28 and TRBJ2-3, the complete variable domain is DVKVTQSSRYLVKRTGEKVFLECVQDMDHENMFWYRQDPGLGLRLIYFSYDVKMKEKGDIPEGYSVSREKKERFSLILESASTNQTSMYLCASSFVAGGFPDTQYFGPGTRLTVL.